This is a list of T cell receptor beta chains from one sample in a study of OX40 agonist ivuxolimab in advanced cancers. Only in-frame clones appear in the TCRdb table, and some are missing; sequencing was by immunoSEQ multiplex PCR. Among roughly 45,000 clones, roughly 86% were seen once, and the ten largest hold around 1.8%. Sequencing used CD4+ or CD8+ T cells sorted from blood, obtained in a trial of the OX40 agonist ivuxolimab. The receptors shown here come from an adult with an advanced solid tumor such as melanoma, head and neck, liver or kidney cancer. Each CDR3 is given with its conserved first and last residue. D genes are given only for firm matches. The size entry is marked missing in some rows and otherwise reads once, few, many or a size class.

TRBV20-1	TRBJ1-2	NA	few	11	CSARGEGGYTF	TGCAGTGCCAGAGGGGAGGGGGGCTACACCTTC
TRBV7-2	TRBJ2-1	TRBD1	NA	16	CASSPRTGLSYNEQFF	TGTGCCAGCAGCCCAAGGACAGGGCTCTCCTACAATGAGCAGTTCTTC
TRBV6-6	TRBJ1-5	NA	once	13	CASSYGGYQPQHF	TGTGCCAGCAGCTACGGGGGGTACCAGCCCCAGCATTTT
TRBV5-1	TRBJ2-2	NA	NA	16	CASSLEGGRGTGELFF	TGCGCCAGCAGCTTGGAAGGGGGGAGAGGGACCGGGGAGCTGTTTTTT
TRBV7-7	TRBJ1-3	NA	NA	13	CASSYMTGNTIYF	TGTGCCAGCAGCTATATGACGGGAAACACCATATATTTT
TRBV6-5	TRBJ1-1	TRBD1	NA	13	CASSWTGNTEAFF	TGTGCCAGCAGTTGGACAGGGAACACTGAAGCTTTCTTT
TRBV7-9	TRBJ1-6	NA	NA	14	CASTPGQRSSPLHF	TGTGCCAGCACCCCGGGTCAGCGTAGTTCACCCCTCCACTTT
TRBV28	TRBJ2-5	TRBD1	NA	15	CASSPPRTGVETQYF	TGTGCCAGCAGCCCACCTAGGACAGGGGTAGAGACTCAGTACTTC
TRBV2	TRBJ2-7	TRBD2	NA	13	CAREREESYEQYF	TGTGCCAGGGAGCGGGAGGAATCCTACGAGCAGTACTTC
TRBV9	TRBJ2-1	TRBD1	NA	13	CASSTTGTGKQFF	TGTGCCAGCAGCACCACCGGGACAGGGAAGCAGTTCTTC
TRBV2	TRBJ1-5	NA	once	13	CASSFGRNQPQHF	TGTGCCAGCAGTTTTGGACGCAATCAGCCCCAGCATTTT
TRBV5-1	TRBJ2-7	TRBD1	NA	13	CASSVDRGREQYF	TGCGCCAGCAGCGTGGACAGGGGACGCGAGCAGTACTTC
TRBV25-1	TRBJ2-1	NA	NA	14	CASSKIADTLKQFF	TGTGCCAGCAGTAAGATCGCGGACACCCTCAAGCAGTTCTTC
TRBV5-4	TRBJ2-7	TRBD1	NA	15	CASSLGGQGVYEQYF	TGTGCCAGCAGCTTGGGAGGACAGGGGGTTTACGAGCAGTACTTC
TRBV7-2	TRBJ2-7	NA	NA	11	CASSARSEQYF	TGTGCCAGCAGCGCCCGCAGCGAGCAGTACTTC
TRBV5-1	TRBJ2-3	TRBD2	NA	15	CASSLLAGVTDTQYF	TGCGCCAGCAGCCTACTAGCGGGAGTTACAGATACGCAGTATTTT
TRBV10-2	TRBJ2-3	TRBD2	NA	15	CASSYSGGASDTQYF	TGCGCCAGCAGCTATAGCGGGGGGGCCTCAGATACGCAGTATTTT
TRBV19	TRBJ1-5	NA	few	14	CASTANRGHQPQHF	TGTGCCAGTACGGCGAATAGAGGACATCAGCCCCAGCATTTT
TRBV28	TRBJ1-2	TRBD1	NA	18	CASSFYRTGNPANYGYTF	TGTGCCAGCAGTTTTTATCGGACAGGAAATCCCGCTAACTATGGCTACACCTTC
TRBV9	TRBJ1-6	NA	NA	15	CASSVNSRGNSPLHF	TGTGCCAGCAGCGTAAACAGTCGGGGTAATTCACCCCTCCACTTT
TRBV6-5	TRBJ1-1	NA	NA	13	CASADRINTEAFF	TGTGCCAGTGCCGACAGGATTAACACTGAAGCTTTCTTT
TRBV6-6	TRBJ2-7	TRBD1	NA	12	CASSKDRGEQYF	TGTGCCAGCAGTAAGGACAGGGGCGAGCAGTACTTC
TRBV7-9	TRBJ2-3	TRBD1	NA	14	CASSQTGGTDTQYF	TGTGCCAGCAGCCAGACAGGGGGCACAGATACGCAGTATTTT
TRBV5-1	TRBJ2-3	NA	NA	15	CASVLRDTSTDTQYF	TGCGCCAGCGTACTGAGGGACACCAGCACAGATACGCAGTATTTT
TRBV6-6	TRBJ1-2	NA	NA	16	CASSYSGPLLDYGYTF	TGTGCCAGCAGTTACTCGGGACCGCTCCTTGATTATGGCTACACCTTC
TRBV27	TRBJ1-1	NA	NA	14	CASSLATGGTEAFF	TGTGCCAGCAGTTTGGCCACGGGGGGCACTGAAGCTTTCTTT
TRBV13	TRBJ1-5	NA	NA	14	CASSLGAANQPQHF	TGTGCCAGCAGCTTAGGGGCAGCCAATCAGCCCCAGCATTTT
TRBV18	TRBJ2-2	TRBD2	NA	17	CASSPPSGGRNTGELFF	TGTGCCAGCTCACCACCCAGCGGGGGCCGAAACACCGGGGAGCTGTTTTTT
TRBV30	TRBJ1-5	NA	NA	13	CAWSGQPNQPQHF	TGTGCCTGGAGTGGACAGCCCAATCAGCCCCAGCATTTT
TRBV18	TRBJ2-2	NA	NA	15	CASSPRGSSTGELFF	TGTGCCAGCTCACCACGCGGGTCTTCCACCGGGGAGCTGTTTTTT